This TCR beta chain comes out of a study of read filtering for tumor transcriptome and immune sequencing. Study context: Revised staging placed eight or nine patients in R-ISS I, roughly 17 in II, more than five in III.

Every patient had bone marrow sampled while the disease was active. By share, this clonotype ranks as medium-sized. With V trimmed by 4 bases and J by 9 bases, 10 bases remained unmatched. This CDR3 spans 17 amino acids. The germline gives CDR1 SGHVS, CDR2 FNYEAQ. From about 400 ng of RNA, a library with molecular barcoded alpha/delta and beta/gamma adaptors was made. MiXCR, run by TCRdb on the reads, gives a single entry per CDR3 protein. The table lists fewer than 50,000 distinct CDR3 sequences, roughly 13% of them singletons. V and J are TRBV7-6 and TRBJ2-1; 15 bases line up with TRBD2. Material for sequencing was a population of CD138-negative cells sorted from bone marrow. The clonotype originates from a donor at least 40 years old with multiple myeloma. CDR3 sequence reads: CASSSEGGLAGGGEQFF. CDR3 in DNA: TGTGCCAGCAGCTCCGAGGGGGGACTAGCGGGAGGAGGTGAGCAGTTCTTC.